This T cell receptor beta chain appears in the sequencing data of a study of CD8 T cells in ankylosing spondylitis. Findings of the study overall: Certain motif variants had earlier been reported in reactive arthritis synovial fluid and blood. CD8+ by phenotype, disease-linked clones were relatively rare in peripheral blood. Enrichment of disease-linked clones was reportedly significant in matched ankylosing spondylitis synovial fluid.

The germline V gene has CDR1 SGHRS and CDR2 YFSETQ. V dropped 4 bases and J dropped 2; count of bases not matched to a gene: 6. The CDR3 is 15 amino acids. By quantitative 5'-RACE with molecular barcodes, the TCR beta libraries were made. TCRdb passed the 5' RACE reads through MiXCR, listing each CDR3 protein once. In the table there are 300,000 to 400,000 distinct CDR3 sequences, roughly 20% of which are singletons. Worth noting for this clonotype: Its specificity is unknown. The CDR3 does not end in the conserved phenylalanine or tryptophan, so this is likely a read error.

The receptor was isolated from a male donor with ankylosing spondylitis or in good health (not recorded which). The sample taken for sequencing was blood, either unsorted or a sorted T cell fraction (not recorded which). The rearrangement joins TRBV5-1 to TRBJ2-3, with 8 nucleotides matching TRBD1. CDR3 bases: TGCGCCAGCAGCCCTACAGGGGGGTACACAGATACGCAGTATCTT. Residues: CASSPTGGYTDTQYL.